This T cell receptor beta chain was sequenced during a study of T cell responses to AZD1222 COVID-19 vaccine. Study-level results: Only a handful of individuals given AZD1222 were seropositive at baseline.

Concerning this clone itself: The antigen remains undetermined.

Profiled with immunoSEQ multiplex PCR; TCRdb holds only in-frame clones, not every one. The table includes 140,000 to 150,000 clones, approximately 90% detected once. Material: peripheral blood, obtained on day 0 of AZD1222 vaccination. The sequence came from an adult in good health.

The CDR3 sequence: CASSESDGKYYNEQFF. CDR3 nucleotide sequence: TGCGCCAGCAGTGAGTCGGATGGGAAATACTACAATGAGCAGTTCTTC. V and J are TRBV10-1 and TRBJ2-1, with D unresolved. Trimming left V 0 bases short and J 3 bases short, with 12 bases between. CDR1 is WNHNN and CDR2 is SYGVQD in the germline V gene (reference sequence). This CDR3 region has 16 residues.